The clone carrying this T cell receptor (beta chain) came up once. The antigen remains unidentified. Heparinised blood was drawn once per donor, averaging about 116 mL. Via CD45RO/CCR7/CD25/CD127/CD95/CD27, cells of the CD4+ naive, central memory, regulatory and stem cell-like memory subsets were sorted. This sample stems from a study of beta chain features in type 1 diabetes. Study context: In age, gender and cell yields, patients were similar to healthy donors.

Germline V gene sequence: CDR1 SGHRS, CDR2 YFSETQ. The V and J ends lost 2 bases and 5 bases, in that order; junction bases with no gene match: 7. CDR3 length: 15 amino acids. Study results and caveats: Within the patient group, naive, central memory and Treg TCRB repertoires appeared more similar to each other than within healthy donors. Across all four CD4+ subsets, people with type 1 diabetes showed modestly shorter TCRB CDR3s.

Isolated RNA was reverse transcribed in full, so expressed TCRB transcripts were sequenced. Sequenced by immunoSEQ multiplex PCR; TCRdb stores in-frame clones only, minus some. Altogether over 600,000 clones are present, under 15% being singletons, with the ten largest covering roughly 0.11%. The chain couples TRBV5-1 to TRBJ2-5; TRBD1 matches 9 bases. What was sequenced was naive CD4+ T cells from blood. The source of this sequence is a man in his thirties or forties with type 1 diabetes. This CDR3 is CASSFHRGHQETQYF. The CDR3 coding sequence is TGCGCCAGCAGCTTCCACAGGGGGCATCAGGAGACCCAGTACTTC.